A single sample is the source of the 14 T cell receptor beta chains below, sequenced in a study of blood T cell repertoires in COVID-19. The repertoire was sequenced with immunoSEQ multiplex PCR; TCRdb's copy has only in-frame clones and lacks some. The table has over 250,000 clones, roughly 89% seen once. Specimen: peripheral blood. The receptors stem from a man aged 50 or older with acute or convalescent COVID-19.

This clone was observed a single time. The J gene is TRBJ1-4, the V gene TRBV12-3 or TRBV12-4; weak D call: TRBD1 (6 bases). CDR3 length equals 12 residues. V shed 10 bases and J shed 5 bases, with 11 bases lying between them. The chain's CDR3 is CATSGANEKLFF. For the CDR3, the DNA is TGTGCCACCTCAGGGGCGAATGAAAAACTGTTTTTT.

The gene calls are TRBV5-1 and TRBJ2-1, with TRBD2 matching over 7 bases. CDR3 length equals 16 residues. Per germline, CDR1 SGHRS and CDR2 YFSETQ. The ends lost 4 bases at V and 7 bases at J; junction bases unmatched: 14. In DNA, the CDR3 is TGCGCCAGCAGCGAGTGGGCTAGCGGCCTAGGTAATGAGCAGTTCTTC. This codes for CASSEWASGLGNEQFF. The variable domain in full, completed from reference TRBV5-1 and TRBJ2-1, reads KAGVTQTPRYLIKTRGQQVTLSCSPISGHRSVSWYQQTPGQGLQFLFEYFSETQRNKGNFPGRFSGRQFSNSRSEMNVSTLELGDSALYLCASSEWASGLGNEQFFGPGTRLTVL.

Notes on this clone: The identical CDR3 is also encoded by other nucleotide sequences in the sample. V and J are TRBV3-1 (or the pseudogene TRBV3-2) and TRBJ1-5, with D tentatively TRBD1 (5 bases). The germline V and J ends were trimmed by 1 base and 7 bases, with 8 bases remaining between them. Per the germline V gene, CDR1 is LGHDT and CDR2 is YNNKEL (reference sequence). This CDR3 comprises 13 residues. CDR3 coding DNA: TGTGCCAGCAGCCAAGTCGGGGGGCAGCCCCAGCATTTT. As protein: CASSQVGGQPQHF.

This chain connects TRBV6-5 to TRBJ1-6; D is possibly TRBD1 (5 bases). The CDR3 totals 15 residues. V was trimmed by 6 bases and J by 10 bases, leaving 19 bases between them. Germline CDR1 is MNHEY and CDR2 is SVGAGI. CDR3: CASSSQRVGGSPLHF. The DNA of the CDR3 is TGTGCCAGCAGCTCGCAGAGGGTCGGGGGATCACCCCTCCACTTT.

This chain links TRBV2 with TRBJ2-4, with 10 bases fitting TRBD2. Trimming cost V 7 bases and J 3 bases; bases outside gene matches: 9. The CDR3 has 16 residues. In germline, CDR1 is SNHLY, CDR2 FYNNEI. CDR3 nucleotides: TGTGCCAGCATATATAGCGGGGGGATGGGCAAAAACATTCAGTACTTC. Its protein is CASIYSGGMGKNIQYF. The full variable domain, its missing parts supplied by reference TRBV2 and TRBJ2-4, is EPEVTQTPSHQVTQMGQEVILRCVPISNHLYFYWYRQILGQKVEFLVSFYNNEISEKSEIFDDQFSVERPDGSNFTLKIRSTKLEDSAMYFCASIYSGGMGKNIQYFGAGTRLSVL.

The chain links TRBV5-1 to TRBJ2-5; 7 bases map to TRBD1. Trimming cost V 4 bases and J 2 bases; bases outside gene matches: 8. CDR1 and CDR2 (germline): SGHRS, YFSETQ. The CDR3 runs to 15 residues. The CDR3 spells CASSTGGQVQETQYF. The CDR3, as DNA: TGCGCCAGCAGCACCGGAGGACAGGTACAAGAGACCCAGTACTTC.

This clone has a count of ten or more. The chain employs TRBV19 and TRBJ1-4, with TRBD1 matching over 7 bases. This CDR3 contains 15 residues. Per germline, CDR1 LNHDA and CDR2 SQIVND (reference sequence). After removal of 5 bases from V and 6 bases from J, the junction contained 9 bases not matched to a gene. In nucleotides, the CDR3 is TGTGCCAGTAGTGACTCGGACAGGATGTATGAAAAACTGTTTTTT. Protein: CASSDSDRMYEKLFF.

The chain couples TRBV4-2 to TRBJ2-5, with D uncertain. The germline V gene encodes CDR1 LGHNA and CDR2 YNFKEQ. This CDR3 is built from 14 residues. V was cut by 1 base and J by 0 bases, with 6 bases left in between. The chain's CDR3 is CASSQARDQETQYF. The CDR3 nucleotides are TGTGCCAGCAGCCAAGCCCGGGACCAAGAGACCCAGTACTTC.

The CDR3 DNA is TGTGCCAGCAGTTCCGGGACTCAAGTGGGTAGTGGCTACACCTTC. Residues: CASSSGTQVGSGYTF. V usage is TRBV6-5 and J usage is TRBJ1-2; perhaps TRBD1 as D (5 bases). V was cut by 4 bases and J by 7 bases, with 19 bases left in between. The V gene's germline CDR1 is MNHEY and CDR2 SVGAGI. The CDR3 covers 15 residues.

The chain joins TRBV7-9 to TRBJ1-2; D remains unclear. The CDR3 has 14 residues. CDR1 is SEHNR and CDR2 is FQNEAQ in the germline V gene (reference sequence). Trimming removed 4 bases at V and 4 bases at J, with 13 bases between. The CDR3 is CASSSNRDIYGYTF. Written as DNA, the CDR3 is TGTGCCAGCAGCTCCAACCGGGATATCTATGGCTACACCTTC.

The chain joins TRBV29-1 to TRBJ1-1; D perhaps matches TRBD1 (5 bases). Trimming removed 8 bases from V and 1 base from J, with 14 bases in between. The CDR3 is made up of 13 amino acids. Germline CDR1 SQVTM, CDR2 ANQGSEA. CDR3 in amino acids: CSTGGGRNTEAFF. DNA of the CDR3: TGCAGCACCGGGGGGGGTCGGAACACTGAAGCTTTCTTT.

To note about this clone: Other DNA sequences in this sample translate to the same CDR3. The rearrangement uses TRBV5-1 and TRBJ2-7; tentatively, D is TRBD1 (7 bases). The CDR3 has 14 amino acids. Germline-derived CDR1 and CDR2 are SGHRS and YFSETQ. V lost 0 bases and J lost 3, with 10 bases in between. The chain's CDR3 is CASSLGQGGYEQYF. The DNA for the CDR3 is TGCGCCAGCAGCTTGGGACAGGGAGGCTACGAGCAGTACTTC.

This sequence joins TRBV4-1 and TRBJ1-1; the D gene is possibly TRBD1 (6 bases). Germline CDR1 MGHRA, CDR2 YSYEKL. Trimming left V 0 bases short and J 1 base short, with 12 bases between. The CDR3 sequence is 16 residues long. DNA of the CDR3: TGCGCCAGCAGCCAAGATCCTGGGGGCGCGAACACTGAAGCTTTCTTT. Translation: CASSQDPGGANTEAFF.

The genes are TRBV30 and TRBJ2-1; 10 positions agree with TRBD2. CDR1 GTSNPN and CDR2 SVGIG come from the germline V gene (reference sequence). CDR3 length: 16 residues. The J segment lost 4 bases and the V segment lost 3 bases, leaving 9 bases of the junction unmatched. CDR3 protein: CAWSPLSGGGYNEQFF. The CDR3 nucleotides read TGTGCCTGGAGCCCGCTGAGCGGGGGGGGGTACAATGAGCAGTTCTTC.